These T cell receptor beta chains were read from a single sample in a study of T cells in Graves' hyperthyroidism and ophthalmopathy. A single record per CDR3 protein comes from TCRdb applying MiXCR to the multiplex PCR reads. The repertoire holds around 530,000 distinct CDR3 sequences, with 17% as singletons. Sequencing input: blood. The origin of the receptors is a woman aged 18-29 years with Graves' ophthalmopathy. The CDR3 runs from the conserved cysteine through the conserved F or W. The D gene is left open where the match is weak. Size is stated for part of the rows, as once, few or many counts, or as a class when the clone is expanded.

j_gene	v_gene	abundance	d_gene	CDR3aa	CDR3nt
TRBJ2-7	TRBV27	many	TRBD1	CASSFGTGGGYEQYF	TGTGCCAGCAGTTTCGGAACAGGGGGCGGGTACGAGCAGTACTTC
TRBJ1-6	TRBV11-2	many	NA	CASSLGTAAGAPLHF	TGTGCCAGCAGCTTAGGTACGGCTGCCGGGGCCCCCCTCCACTTT
TRBJ2-5	TRBV5-1	NA	TRBD2	CASSLESGGTQETQYF	TGCGCCAGCAGCTTGGAGAGCGGGGGGACTCAAGAGACCCAGTACTTC
TRBJ2-7	TRBV11-2	many	TRBD1	CASTSMGTAYEQYF	TGTGCCAGCACCTCCATGGGGACAGCCTACGAGCAGTACTTC
TRBJ2-5	TRBV5-1	NA	TRBD1	CASSLGGTPGRETQHF	TGCGCCAGCAGTTTAGGGGGCACTCCGGGGAGAGAGACCCAGCACTTC
TRBJ2-5	TRBV7-3	many	NA	CASSLSRLETQYF	TGTGCCAGCAGCTTAAGTAGATTGGAGACCCAGTACTTC
TRBJ2-7	TRBV6-1	many	NA	CASSGGGTHYEQYF	TGTGCCAGCAGTGGAGGGGGGACACACTACGAGCAGTACTTC
TRBJ1-1	TRBV6-5	few	NA	CASSYRGGDTEAFF	TGTGCCAGCAGTTACAGGGGCGGCGACACTGAAGCTTTCTTT
TRBJ1-1	TRBV20-1	many	NA	CSASPDRTAEAFF	TGCAGTGCTAGCCCCGATCGGACAGCTGAAGCTTTCTTT
TRBJ2-5	TRBV15	NA	TRBD2	CATSSSGGGSGETQYF	TGTGCCACCAGCAGCTCCGGTGGCGGGAGCGGGGAGACCCAGTACTTC
TRBJ2-1	TRBV20-1	few	NA	CSARETRGLGHEQFF	TGCAGTGCTAGAGAGACCCGGGGATTGGGTCATGAGCAGTTCTTC
TRBJ1-6	TRBV20-1	many	NA	CSAPSTEGNNSPLHF	TGCAGTGCTCCTTCGACAGAGGGGAATAATTCACCCCTCCACTTT
TRBJ2-7	TRBV6-2/TRBV6-3	many	TRBD1	CASSYGTGETYEQYF	TGTGCCAGCAGTTACGGGACAGGGGAAACCTACGAGCAGTACTTC
TRBJ2-1	TRBV18	NA	TRBD2	CASSPEGTSLEQFF	TGTGCCAGCTCACCAGAGGGGACTAGTCTTGAGCAGTTCTTC
TRBJ2-1	TRBV5-5	few	NA	CASSFGGDVWNEQFF	TGTGCCAGCAGCTTTGGGGGCGACGTGTGGAATGAGCAGTTCTTC
TRBJ2-1	TRBV28	many	TRBD2	CASSSLDLARGGNEQFF	TGTGCCAGCAGTTCCCTTGACCTGGCGCGGGGGGGTAATGAGCAGTTCTTC
TRBJ1-5	TRBV18	many	NA	CASSHDGHSNQPQHF	TGTGCCAGCTCTCATGACGGCCATAGCAATCAGCCCCAGCATTTT